This TCR beta chain is from a study of blood T cell repertoires in COVID-19. Overall study context: The United States, Italy and Spain supplied acute and convalescent COVID-19 samples.

Original data processing: The assay estimated nucleated cells by amplifying reference gene primers. Profiling relied on immunoSEQ multiplex PCR, and the TCRdb table lists in-frame clones only, not all of them. The DNA was the basis for D and trimming; V, J and clone size are from that table. Among about 220,000 clones listed, roughly 88% were seen once. CDR1 and CDR2 from the germline V gene are MNHEY and SVGEGT. The CDR3 is made up of 14 amino acids. The V end was cut by 2 bases, the J end by 6 bases, with 10 bases between. The sequencing input was peripheral blood. The clonotype was recovered from a man aged 45-65 years with active or convalescent COVID-19. The chain links TRBV6-2 or TRBV6-3 to TRBJ2-2; the D is unclear. The CDR3 DNA reads as TGTGCCAGCAGTTACCCGACATATGCCGGGGAGCTGTTTTTT. The encoded protein is CASSYPTYAGELFF.